This TCR beta chain stems from a study of cytomegalovirus exposure and HLA in healthy donors. Study-wide findings and caveats: Later work found that TCR association rates differed between HLA loci; DRB1 had the most and HLA-C the fewest. HLA allele associations emerged for around 15,000 TCR beta sequences in a later analysis, at 0.05 false discovery rate.

The CDR3 totals 16 residues. Trimming shortened V by 1 base and J by 4 bases, and 14 bases separated the two germline ends. The germline gives CDR1 SGHTA, CDR2 FQGNSA. Remarks on this clone: Its antigen is unidentified.

The PCR had 60 Vbeta and 13 Jbeta primers. The protocol was immunoSEQ multiplex PCR, while the TCRdb copy is restricted to in-frame clones and leaves out a portion. The profile shows fewer than 250,000 clones, about 81% of them singletons. Sequenced: PBMCs. This clonotype was sampled from a man aged 40-49 years in good health and CMV-seropositive. The V call is TRBV7-2, the J call TRBJ2-1, with D perhaps matching TRBD1 (6 bases). CDR3 protein: CASSLVALQGYNEQFF. The CDR3 DNA is TGTGCCAGCAGCTTAGTGGCATTACAGGGTTACAATGAGCAGTTCTTC. The full variable domain, its missing parts supplied by reference TRBV7-2 and TRBJ2-1, is GAGVSQSPSNKVTEKGKDVELRCDPISGHTALYWYRQSLGQGLEFLIYFQGNSAPDKSGLPSDRFSAERTGGSVSTLTIQRTQQEDSAVYLCASSLVALQGYNEQFFGPGTRLTVL.